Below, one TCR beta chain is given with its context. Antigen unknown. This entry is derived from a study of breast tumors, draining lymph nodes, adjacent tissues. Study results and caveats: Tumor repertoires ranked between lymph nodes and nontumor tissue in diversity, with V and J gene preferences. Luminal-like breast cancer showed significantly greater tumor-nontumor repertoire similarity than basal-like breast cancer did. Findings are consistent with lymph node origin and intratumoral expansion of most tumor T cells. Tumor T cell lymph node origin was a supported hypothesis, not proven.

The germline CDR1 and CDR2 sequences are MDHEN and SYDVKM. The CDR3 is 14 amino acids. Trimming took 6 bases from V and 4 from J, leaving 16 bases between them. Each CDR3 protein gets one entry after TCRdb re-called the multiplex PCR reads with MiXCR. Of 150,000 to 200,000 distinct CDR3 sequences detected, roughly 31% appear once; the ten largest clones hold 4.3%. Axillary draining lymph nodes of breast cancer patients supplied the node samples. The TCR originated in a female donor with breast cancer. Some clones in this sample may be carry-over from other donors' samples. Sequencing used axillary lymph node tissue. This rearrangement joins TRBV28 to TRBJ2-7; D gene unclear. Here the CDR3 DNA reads TGTGCCAGCAGAGGCAGGCTTACCATGTACGAGCAGTACTTC. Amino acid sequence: CASRGRLTMYEQYF. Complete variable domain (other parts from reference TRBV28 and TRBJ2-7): DVKVTQSSRYLVKRTGEKVFLECVQDMDHENMFWYRQDPGLGLRLIYFSYDVKMKEKGDIPEGYSVSREKKERFSLILESASTNQTSMYLCASRGRLTMYEQYFGPGTRLTVT.